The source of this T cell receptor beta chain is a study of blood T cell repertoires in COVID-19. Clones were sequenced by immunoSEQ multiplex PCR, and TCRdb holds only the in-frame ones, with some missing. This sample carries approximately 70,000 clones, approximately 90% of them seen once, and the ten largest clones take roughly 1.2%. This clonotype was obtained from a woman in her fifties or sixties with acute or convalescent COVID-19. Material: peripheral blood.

The CDR3 DNA sequence: TGTGCCAGCAGTTTCGGTACCGGGGGGGGTCCTAATTCACCCCTCCACTTT. This gives the protein CASSFGTGGGPNSPLHF. The V call is TRBV28, the J call TRBJ1-6; D is possibly TRBD1 (5 bases). V was clipped by 3 bases and J by 6 bases, with 18 bases between them. This CDR3 is built from 17 residues. The germline V gene has CDR1 MDHEN and CDR2 SYDVKM.